These T cell receptor beta chains were read from a single sample in a study of blood T cell repertoires in COVID-19. Clones were sequenced by immunoSEQ multiplex PCR, and TCRdb holds only the in-frame ones, with some missing. The sample lists 64,000 or so clones; around 86% were seen once. The sample was peripheral blood. The origin of the receptors is a man aged 40-50 years with acute or convalescent COVID-19. CDR3s include the opening cysteine and the closing phenylalanine or tryptophan. D genes are given only for firm matches. Clone size, where shown, is once, few, many, or a class for clones that have expanded.

J | size | D | V | DNA | CDR3
TRBJ2-5 | NA | NA | TRBV12-3/TRBV12-4 | TGTGCCAGCAGCCAGGGAGAGACCCAGTACTTC | CASSQGETQYF
TRBJ2-3 | NA | NA | TRBV5-4 | TGTGCCAGCAGCTTGGGCGCCCCCGGGACGCAGTATTTT | CASSLGAPGTQYF
TRBJ2-5 | NA | NA | TRBV7-9 | TGTGCCAGCAGCCGTCAGGGGCCCCAAGAGACCCAGTACTTC | CASSRQGPQETQYF
TRBJ1-4 | NA | NA | TRBV29-1 | TGCAGCGTTGACTGGAGTGAAAAACTGTTTTTT | CSVDWSEKLFF
TRBJ2-6 | NA | NA | TRBV4-2 | TGTGCCAGCAGCCAAGAGGGGCGAGCTGGGGCCAACGTCCTGACTTTC | CASSQEGRAGANVLTF
TRBJ1-5 | NA | TRBD1 | TRBV3-1/TRBV3-2 | TGTGCCAGCAGCCAAGACCTCAGGGGGAATCAGCCCCAGCATTTT | CASSQDLRGNQPQHF
TRBJ1-5 | NA | NA | TRBV2 | TGTGCCAGCAAACTAGGGGCAGGGGAAGGTCAGCCCCAGCATTTT | CASKLGAGEGQPQHF
TRBJ1-1 | NA | TRBD1 | TRBV30 | TGTGCCTTCGCCCCCGGGACAGGAGGGCCCCACACTGAAGCTTTCTTT | CAFAPGTGGPHTEAFF
TRBJ1-2 | NA | NA | TRBV5-1 | TGCGCCAGCAGCTTGGAGGGGATGGAATATGGCTACACCTTC | CASSLEGMEYGYTF
TRBJ2-2 | NA | NA | TRBV19 | TGTGCCAGTAGTATAGTCGGGGGGCTTGGCACCGGGGAGCTGTTTTTT | CASSIVGGLGTGELFF
TRBJ2-5 | NA | NA | TRBV20-1 | TGCAGTGCTAGTTCGTTGGGGGCCCGTGAGGAGACCCAGTACTTC | CSASSLGAREETQYF
TRBJ1-2 | NA | NA | TRBV6-2/TRBV6-3 | TGTGCCAGCAGTTATGTAGGGGCGCGCTCCGGCTACACCTTC | CASSYVGARSGYTF
TRBJ1-5 | NA | NA | TRBV5-1 | TGCGCCAGCAGGGCTCCCCATAGCAATCAGCCCCAGCATTTT | CASRAPHSNQPQHF
TRBJ2-5 | NA | TRBD1 | TRBV6-5 | TGTGCCAGCAGGGGACGACAGGGATGGGAGACCCAGTACTTC | CASRGRQGWETQYF
TRBJ2-5 | NA | TRBD2 | TRBV20-1 | TGCAGTGCTAGTCTAGCGGGCGAGGAGACCCAGTACTTC | CSASLAGEETQYF
TRBJ2-1 | NA | TRBD2 | TRBV27 | TGTGCCAGTCGACCCCTAGCGGGTTTTCGGAATGAGCAGTTCTTC | CASRPLAGFRNEQFF
TRBJ1-2 | NA | TRBD1 | TRBV5-5 | TGTGCCAGCAGCTTGGGGACAGGGTTCTATGGCTACACCTTC | CASSLGTGFYGYTF
TRBJ1-2 | NA | TRBD1 | TRBV2 | TGTGCCAGCAGTGAGGACAGGAACCCCCTCTATGGCTACACCTTC | CASSEDRNPLYGYTF
TRBJ1-3 | NA | NA | TRBV2 | TGTGCCAGCAGTGTACAGGGCCCGAGCTCTGGAAACACCATATATTTT | CASSVQGPSSGNTIYF
TRBJ1-2 | NA | NA | TRBV30 | TGTGCCTGGAGATCAGGGAAGGGGAACTATGGCTACACCTTC | CAWRSGKGNYGYTF
TRBJ2-7 | NA | NA | TRBV15 | TGTGCCACCAGCAGAGCGCCCGGCTACGAGCAGTACTTC | CATSRAPGYEQYF
TRBJ1-5 | NA | TRBD1 | TRBV19 | TGTGCCAGTAGTATTTTGAAGCAGGGGGCAGGTCAGCCCCAGCATTTT | CASSILKQGAGQPQHF
TRBJ2-4 | once | TRBD2 | TRBV13 | TGTGCCAGCAGCTTAGAAGGGAGGGCTCCCATTCAGTACTTC | CASSLEGRAPIQYF
TRBJ1-4 | NA | NA | TRBV11-3 | TGTGCCAGCAGCTTACCCGGGGGGGGCGTTAATGAAAAACTGTTTTTT | CASSLPGGGVNEKLFF
TRBJ2-2 | NA | NA | TRBV27 | TGTGCCAGCAGTCGTATCTGGGGGCGGACCGGGGAGCTGTTTTTT | CASSRIWGRTGELFF
TRBJ1-6 | NA | NA | TRBV27 | TGTGCCAGCAGTTTATGGGGGCAAGGTAATTCACCCCTCCACTTT | CASSLWGQGNSPLHF
TRBJ2-3 | NA | NA | TRBV9 | TGTGCCAGCAGCGTAGCCGGGGCAGGGGCAGATACGCAGTATTTT | CASSVAGAGADTQYF
TRBJ1-1 | NA | NA | TRBV7-2 | TGTGCCAGCAGCTTAGATTCGGGGAAAACTGAAGCTTTCTTT | CASSLDSGKTEAFF
TRBJ2-5 | NA | NA | TRBV21-1 | TGTGCCAGCAGTTACCCCTCAACGGACAGGGTAGGGGAGACCCAGTACTTC | CASSYPSTDRVGETQYF
TRBJ1-3 | once | NA | TRBV25-1 | TGTGCCAGCAGTAGAGATGACCAGGACTCCTCTGGAAACACCATATATTTT | CASSRDDQDSSGNTIYF
TRBJ1-1 | NA | NA | TRBV7-8 | TGTGCCAGCAGCTTAGTATCATCGGGAGACACTGAAGCTTTCTTT | CASSLVSSGDTEAFF
TRBJ2-1 | few | NA | TRBV28 | TGTGCCAGCAGCCCTCCCGACAGTATCTCCTACAATGAGCAGTTCTTC | CASSPPDSISYNEQFF
TRBJ1-2 | NA | NA | TRBV14 | TGTGCCAGCAGCCAAGGGATCATCGGCGGTGGCTACACCTTC | CASSQGIIGGGYTF
TRBJ1-2 | few | NA | TRBV6-1 | TGTGCCAGCAGTGAAAATGGAGAAAACTATGGCTACACCTTC | CASSENGENYGYTF
TRBJ2-3 | NA | TRBD2 | TRBV25-1 | TGTGCCAGCAGCTCCCTACTAGCGGGGGAAGATACGCAGTATTTT | CASSSLLAGEDTQYF
TRBJ2-7 | NA | TRBD2 | TRBV7-2 | TGTGCCAGCAGCTTAGGCCTAGCGGGGGGTGGGCGCGAGCAGTACTTC | CASSLGLAGGGREQYF
TRBJ1-2 | NA | TRBD1 | TRBV18 | TGTGCCAGCTCCCGCGGACAGGACTATGGCTACACCTTC | CASSRGQDYGYTF
TRBJ1-2 | once | NA | TRBV5-1 | TGCGCCAGCAGCTTGTCTGGAGGGGCCGACTATGGCTACACCTTC | CASSLSGGADYGYTF
TRBJ2-1 | NA | NA | TRBV4-2 | TGTGCCAGCACACGGTGGGGGGTCAATGAGCAGTTCTTC | CASTRWGVNEQFF
TRBJ2-3 | NA | NA | TRBV5-1 | TGCGCCAGCAGGGAGGGAGATACGCAGTATTTT | CASREGDTQYF
TRBJ2-2 | NA | TRBD2 | TRBV5-8 | TGTGCCAGCAGCCTCGGGACTAGCAGGAACACCGGGGAGCTGTTTTTT | CASSLGTSRNTGELFF
TRBJ1-4 | NA | TRBD1 | TRBV30 | TGTGCCTGGAGTGTTCCCATAGGACAGGAACTGTTTTTT | CAWSVPIGQELFF
TRBJ1-5 | few | NA | TRBV29-1 | TGCAGCGTTGGTGTGGGCAGCGGCCCCGATCAGCCCCAGCATTTT | CSVGVGSGPDQPQHF
TRBJ1-2 | NA | TRBD1 | TRBV12-3/TRBV12-4 | TGTGCCAGCGTCACAGGGGGCGGCTATGGCTACACCTTC | CASVTGGGYGYTF
TRBJ1-1 | NA | NA | TRBV3-1/TRBV3-2 | TGTGCCAGCAGGGAGGGAGGCAGTTCCTACACTGAAGCTTTCTTT | CASREGGSSYTEAFF
TRBJ1-3 | NA | NA | TRBV12-3/TRBV12-4 | TGTGCCAGCAGTCAGGGAAACACCATATATTTT | CASSQGNTIYF
TRBJ1-2 | NA | NA | TRBV19 | TGTGCCACACGCGGGACGGTGGGCCTCCTTAACTATGGCTACACCTTC | CATRGTVGLLNYGYTF
TRBJ1-2 | NA | NA | TRBV5-1 | TGCGCCAGCAGCTTGGTTGCGGGTACCGCTTTCTATGGCTACACCTTC | CASSLVAGTAFYGYTF
TRBJ2-2 | NA | TRBD1 | TRBV9 | TGTGCCAGCAGCGTAGTAGGGGGGACAGGGATAGGGGAGCTGTTTTTT | CASSVVGGTGIGELFF
TRBJ1-1 | NA | TRBD1 | TRBV19 | TGTGCCACGGACGACAGGGGGTATCGAGGGGCTTTCTTT | CATDDRGYRGAFF
TRBJ2-5 | NA | TRBD2 | TRBV10-3 | TGTGCCATCAGTGACTTAGGACTAGAAAACCAAGAGACCCAGTACTTC | CAISDLGLENQETQYF
TRBJ1-5 | NA | NA | TRBV24-1 | TGTGCCACCAGTGACCCGGAGGCAGGGGATAGCAATCAGCCCCAGCATTTT | CATSDPEAGDSNQPQHF
TRBJ1-4 | NA | TRBD1 | TRBV18 | TGTGCCAGCTCTGGTGGACAGGTCGTAGAAAAACTGTTTTTT | CASSGGQVVEKLFF